Listed below are T cell receptor beta chains from one sample, sequenced in a study of shared clonotypes between healthy human individuals. TCRdb's copy holds only in-frame clones and misses some; the assay was immunoSEQ multiplex PCR. The sample shows more than 150,000 clones, around 63% of them seen only once. The sample consisted of memory CD4+ T cells sorted from blood. All receptors come from a man aged 30 to 45 in good health. CDR3s include the opening cysteine and the closing phenylalanine or tryptophan. D genes are given only for firm matches.

D gene: NA; V gene: TRBV7-9; CDR3 length: 13; J gene: TRBJ1-2; CDR3 protein: CASSLAHGYGYTF
D gene: TRBD1; V gene: TRBV30; CDR3 length: 17; J gene: TRBJ1-5; CDR3 protein: CAWSAVALGQGNQPQHF
D gene: NA; V gene: TRBV18; CDR3 length: 12; J gene: TRBJ2-3; CDR3 protein: CASSPVTDTQYF
D gene: NA; V gene: TRBV5-1; CDR3 length: 13; J gene: TRBJ1-2; CDR3 protein: CASSFGGLDGYTF
D gene: TRBD1; V gene: TRBV5-1; CDR3 length: 15; J gene: TRBJ2-2; CDR3 protein: CASSPWTGEIGELFF
D gene: NA; V gene: TRBV9; CDR3 length: 12; J gene: TRBJ2-1; CDR3 protein: CASSRGANEQFF
D gene: NA; V gene: TRBV5-1; CDR3 length: 14; J gene: TRBJ2-1; CDR3 protein: CASSLAVVYNEQFF
D gene: TRBD1; V gene: TRBV12-5; CDR3 length: 13; J gene: TRBJ2-3; CDR3 protein: CASGLEIGGAQYF
D gene: TRBD1; V gene: TRBV5-6; CDR3 length: 16; J gene: TRBJ2-2; CDR3 protein: CASSSTGTANTGELFF
D gene: TRBD1; V gene: TRBV7-8; CDR3 length: 15; J gene: TRBJ2-2; CDR3 protein: CASITAGQGAGELFF
D gene: NA; V gene: TRBV28; CDR3 length: 14; J gene: TRBJ2-3; CDR3 protein: CASSSLGGTDTQYF
D gene: TRBD1; V gene: TRBV18; CDR3 length: 17; J gene: TRBJ1-1; CDR3 protein: CASSPKARDRANTEAFF
D gene: TRBD1; V gene: TRBV6-5; CDR3 length: 15; J gene: TRBJ2-1; CDR3 protein: CASSYGTGFNYEQFF
D gene: NA; V gene: TRBV19; CDR3 length: 12; J gene: TRBJ2-4; CDR3 protein: CASSSGGDIQYF
D gene: NA; V gene: TRBV2; CDR3 length: 14; J gene: TRBJ1-2; CDR3 protein: CASSTQGEVYGYTF
D gene: NA; V gene: TRBV6-6; CDR3 length: 15; J gene: TRBJ2-3; CDR3 protein: CASSYSSTGTDTQYF
D gene: NA; V gene: TRBV18; CDR3 length: 13; J gene: TRBJ2-7; CDR3 protein: CASSPSLSYEQYF
D gene: TRBD1; V gene: TRBV5-4; CDR3 length: 14; J gene: TRBJ2-1; CDR3 protein: CASKGQGLYNEQFF